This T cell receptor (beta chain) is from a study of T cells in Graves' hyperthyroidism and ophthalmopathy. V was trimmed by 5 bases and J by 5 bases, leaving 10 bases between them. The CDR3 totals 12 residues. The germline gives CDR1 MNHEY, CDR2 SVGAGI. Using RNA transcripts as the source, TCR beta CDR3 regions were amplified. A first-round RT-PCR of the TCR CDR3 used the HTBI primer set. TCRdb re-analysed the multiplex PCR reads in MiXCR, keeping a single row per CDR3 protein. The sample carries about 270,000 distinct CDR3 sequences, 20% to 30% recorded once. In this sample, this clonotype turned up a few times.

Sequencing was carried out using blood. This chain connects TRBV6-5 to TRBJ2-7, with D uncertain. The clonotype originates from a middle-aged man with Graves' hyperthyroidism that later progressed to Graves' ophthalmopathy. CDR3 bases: TGTGCCAGCAGTAACAGTATCCACGAGCAGTACTTC. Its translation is CASSNSIHEQYF.